The 17 T cell receptor beta chains below all came from one sample that was sequenced in a study of cytomegalovirus exposure and HLA in healthy donors. Use of 60 Vbeta and 13 Jbeta primers characterized the PCR. Only in-frame clones appear in the TCRdb table, and some are missing; sequencing was by immunoSEQ multiplex PCR. The sample consists of 130,000 to 150,000 clones, around 80% of them appearing once. The material sequenced was PBMCs. These receptors were obtained from a woman aged 55-70 years in good health and CMV-seropositive.

CDR3 nucleotide sequence: TGTGCCAGCAGCTTCGGGGGGACCACGAACACTGAAGCTTTCTTT. Protein product: CASSFGGTTNTEAFF. The chain combines TRBV11-2 with TRBJ1-1; D perhaps matches TRBD1 (5 bases). V dropped 3 bases and J dropped 1 base, with 12 bases sitting between them. The germline gives CDR1 SGHAT, CDR2 FQNNGV. The length of the CDR3 is 15 residues.

The chain recombines TRBV7-9 with TRBJ2-3, with D perhaps TRBD1 (6 bases). The V and J ends lost 5 bases and 6 bases respectively, with 12 bases between them. The CDR3 sequence is 13 residues long. Germline assignment: CDR1 SEHNR and CDR2 FQNEAQ (reference sequence). The CDR3 DNA is TGTGCCAGCAGCCTATCTGGGGGCGATACGCAGTATTTT. Protein sequence: CASSLSGGDTQYF.

The V call is TRBV14, the J call TRBJ1-2; D uncertain. The CDR3 is 17 residues long. Deletions cut 3 bases from V and 6 bases from J, with 23 bases between. The germline V gene encodes CDR1 SGHDN and CDR2 FVKESK. The CDR3: CASSHGDRVLGEDGYTF. DNA of the CDR3: TGTGCCAGCAGCCACGGAGATCGGGTTCTTGGGGAGGATGGCTACACCTTC.

The chain uses TRBV5-4 and TRBJ2-7, with 7 bases fitting TRBD2. The germline V gene has CDR1 SGHNT and CDR2 YYREEE (reference sequence). J was trimmed by 4 bases and V by 6 bases; bases with no gene match: 16. The length of the CDR3 is 16 residues. CDR3 region: CASTNWSWTRKYEQYF. DNA for the CDR3: TGTGCCAGCACCAATTGGAGTTGGACTAGGAAATACGAGCAGTACTTC.

The V gene is TRBV6-5, the J gene TRBJ1-4; D is unclear. Germline loops: CDR1 MNHEY, CDR2 SVGAGI. The CDR3 is 13 amino acids. V lost 5 bases and J 5 bases, leaving 9 bases between the germline ends. CDR3 DNA: TGTGCCAGCAGTACCGACGGGAATGAAAAACTGTTTTTT. It yields the protein CASSTDGNEKLFF.

Only a few counts were recorded for this clone. This chain joins TRBV5-6 and TRBJ2-1, with 12 nucleotides matching TRBD2. Germline V gives CDR1 SGHDT, CDR2 YYEEEE. CDR3 length: 15 residues. With 4 bases clipped from V and 9 bases from J, the junction kept 8 bases outside the gene matches. The DNA of the CDR3 is TGTGCCAGCAGCATCGGACTAGCGGGAATGAGTGAGCAGTTCTTC. Residues: CASSIGLAGMSEQFF.

This clone is a singleton in its sample. The chain is built from TRBV4-3 and TRBJ1-6; no definite D call. V was trimmed by 1 base and J by 7 bases, leaving 5 bases between them. Germline V gene data show CDR1 as LGHNA and CDR2 as YSLEER. The CDR3 totals 13 residues. For the CDR3, the DNA is TGCGCCAGCAGCCAAGTACAGAATTCACCCCTCCACTTT. Its translation: CASSQVQNSPLHF.

This chain links TRBV7-2 with TRBJ1-2; weak D call: TRBD1 (6 bases). Deletions cut 11 bases from V and 8 bases from J, with 18 bases between. CDR3 length: 12 residues. The germline V gene has CDR1 SGHTA and CDR2 FQGNSA. The DNA for the CDR3 is TGTGCCTACGGGGACAAGGTGGGCGGCTACACCTTC. Translated: CAYGDKVGGYTF.

The chain uses TRBV7-3 and TRBJ2-1; D might be TRBD2 (6 bases). This CDR3 has 17 residues. The V gene lost 2 bases and the J gene lost 2 bases, with 16 bases spanning the gap. The germline V gene has CDR1 SGHTA and CDR2 FQGTGA. This chain's CDR3 is CASSLAPPAGPYNEQFF. Here the CDR3 DNA reads TGTGCCAGCAGCTTAGCCCCACCCGCGGGGCCCTACAATGAGCAGTTCTTC. Looking up the rest from reference TRBV7-3 and TRBJ2-1 gives the full variable domain: GAGVSQTPSNKVTEKGKYVELRCDPISGHTALYWYRQSLGQGPEFLIYFQGTGAADDSGLPNDRFFAVRPEGSVSTLKIQRTERGDSAVYLCASSLAPPAGPYNEQFFGPGTRLTVL.

The table lists this clone with a count of one. The chain has TRBV7-6 and TRBJ2-5; 7 bases fit TRBD1. With 3 bases clipped from V and 4 bases from J, the junction kept 8 bases outside the gene matches. Germline CDR1 and CDR2: SGHVS and FNYEAQ. The CDR3 has 15 residues. CDR3 residues: CASSFTGVSAETQYF. In DNA, the CDR3 is TGTGCCAGCAGCTTCACAGGGGTTAGCGCAGAGACCCAGTACTTC.

This sequence joins TRBV7-9 and TRBJ2-2; TRBD2 aligns across 12 bases. The CDR3 runs 16 residues. V was pared by 5 bases and J by 6 bases, with 7 bases of the junction left unmatched. Germline-derived CDR1 and CDR2 are SEHNR and FQNEAQ (reference sequence). The CDR3: CASSRWLAGGPGELFF. The DNA of the CDR3 is TGTGCCAGCAGCCGCTGGCTAGCGGGAGGGCCCGGGGAGCTGTTTTTT.

The J gene is TRBJ1-2, the V gene TRBV18; 9 bases fit TRBD1. V shed 4 bases and J 3 bases; nucleotides not matched to a gene: 6. This CDR3 has 15 amino acids. CDR1 is KGHSH, CDR2 LQKENI, per germline. The CDR3 loop reads CASSRDRATDYGYTF. As DNA, the CDR3 is TGTGCCAGCTCACGGGACAGGGCCACCGACTATGGCTACACCTTC.

The V and J genes are TRBV4-1 and TRBJ1-5, with no clear D. The CDR3 has 16 residues. The germline gives CDR1 MGHRA, CDR2 YSYEKL. V was clipped by 3 bases and J by 6 bases, with 18 bases between them. CDR3 sequence: CASSHDESLGGQPQHF. The CDR3 nucleotides read TGCGCCAGCAGCCACGACGAGAGTCTTGGCGGTCAGCCCCAGCATTTT.

The CDR3 sequence is CASSFGTGGTGEAFF. The CDR3 DNA is TGTGCCAGCAGCTTCGGGACAGGGGGAACGGGTGAAGCTTTCTTT. The chain combines TRBV7-8 with TRBJ1-1, with TRBD1 matching 11 bases. Per germline, CDR1 SGHVS and CDR2 FQNEAQ. The V and J ends lost 3 bases and 7 bases, in that order; junction bases with no gene match: 7. The CDR3 runs to 15 residues.

The chain combines TRBV25-1 with TRBJ2-5, with 8 nucleotides matching TRBD1. CDR3 length: 14 residues. Germline trimming cut 5 bases from V and 4 bases from J; bases unmatched to any gene: 6. Germline values: CDR1 MGHDK, CDR2 SYGVNS. CDR3 residues: CASSRTQGAETQYF. DNA of the CDR3: TGTGCCAGCAGTCGAACCCAGGGGGCAGAGACCCAGTACTTC.

J is TRBJ2-3 and V is TRBV25-1; D is possibly TRBD2 (6 bases). This CDR3 contains 15 residues. Germline V gene sequence: CDR1 MGHDK, CDR2 SYGVNS. The ends were cut back, 5 bases at V and 0 bases at J, with 12 bases in the middle. The CDR3 here is CASSTPGTSTDTQYF. In nucleotides, the CDR3 is TGTGCCAGCAGTACCCCCGGGACTAGCACAGATACGCAGTATTTT.

The V and J genes are TRBV30 and TRBJ2-5; a weak D match, TRBD2 (6 bases). With the DNA end fitting TRBJ2-7 better, the J assignment may be wrong. CDR1 is GTSNPN, CDR2 SVGIG, per germline (reference sequence). The CDR3 runs to 13 residues. The CDR3 coding sequence is TGTGCCTGGAGTGGGGCGGGGAGGTACGAGCAGTACTTC. Translation: CAWSGAGRYEQYF.